What follows describes a single T cell receptor beta chain. The data are from a study of T cell repertoires in aging, cancer and after chemotherapy. Germline-derived CDR1 and CDR2 are GTSNPN and SVGIG (reference sequence). V was clipped by 5 bases and J by 7 bases; unmatched bases: 14. The CDR3 contains 15 residues. TRB rearrangements spanning V, D and J were amplified using mixed TRB-A/B primers. TCRdb re-called the multiplex PCR reads with MiXCR, one entry per CDR3 protein. The sample carries about 15,000 distinct CDR3 sequences, approximately 50% recorded once. TCR beta rearrangements were amplified from peripheral blood genomic DNA.

The TCR sequence derives from a human donor in good health. V usage is TRBV30 and J usage is TRBJ2-1, with TRBD2 identical over 7 bases. Material: blood. CDR3 DNA: TGTGCCTGGCACCCTTGGGCGGGAGATAGAAATGAGCAGTTCTTC. It translates to CAWHPWAGDRNEQFF.